These 14 T cell receptor beta chains were sequenced from one sample in a study of blood T cell repertoires in COVID-19. Produced via immunoSEQ multiplex PCR; TCRdb's table is partial and in-frame only. This table has some 200,000 clones, about 86% appearing once. The source material was peripheral blood. The source of these receptors is a young man with active or convalescent COVID-19.

Only one count was recorded for this clone. The chain has TRBV6-5 and TRBJ1-1; D gene ambiguous. V shed 8 bases and J shed 6 bases, with 10 bases lying between them. From germline, CDR1 is MNHEY and CDR2 SVGAGI. The CDR3 totals 11 residues. CDR3 residues: CASRGVSEAFF. In DNA form, the CDR3 reads TGTGCCAGCCGCGGGGTTTCTGAAGCTTTCTTT.

The CDR3 is CASSLQGRLYNEQFF. DNA of the CDR3: TGCGCCAGCAGCTTGCAGGGCCGCTTATACAATGAGCAGTTCTTC. The chain joins TRBV5-1 to TRBJ2-1; D is possibly TRBD1 (5 bases). V lost 1 base to trimming and J lost 4 bases, with 12 bases between them. The CDR3 totals 15 residues. Germline-derived CDR1 and CDR2 are SGHRS and YFSETQ.

The chain joins TRBV18 to TRBJ2-3; 13 nucleotides agree with TRBD2. J lost 6 bases, V lost 6 bases, and 6 bases had no gene match. CDR3 length: 15 residues. Germline V gives CDR1 KGHSH, CDR2 LQKENI. For the CDR3, the DNA is TGTGCCAGCTCCGGGACTAGCGGGATTTCGGATACGCAGTATTTT. It codes for CASSGTSGISDTQYF.

The chain links TRBV4-2 to TRBJ2-6; 8 positions match TRBD1. This CDR3 is built from 17 residues. The V gene's germline CDR1 is LGHNA and CDR2 YNFKEQ. V trimming: 1 base; J trimming: 1 base; junction bases outside the gene matches: 3. Here the CDR3 DNA reads TGTGCCAGCAGCCAAGGACAGGGGACTTCTGGGGCCAACGTCCTGACTTTC. It encodes CASSQGQGTSGANVLTF.

The chain has TRBV28 and TRBJ1-4, with D possibly matching TRBD1 (6 bases). Deletions cut 6 bases from V and 7 bases from J, with 18 bases between. The length of the CDR3 is 15 residues. Germline V lookup: CDR1 MDHEN, CDR2 SYDVKM. CDR3 protein: CASRSPRGTGEKLFF. The CDR3, as DNA: TGTGCCAGCAGATCCCCCAGGGGTACGGGTGAAAAACTGTTTTTT.

This clone was seen only a few times. The chain uses TRBV5-1 and TRBJ1-1, with D perhaps matching TRBD1 (5 bases). The germline V gene encodes CDR1 SGHRS and CDR2 YFSETQ. The CDR3 is made up of 16 amino acids. Deletions cut 4 bases from V and 1 base from J, with 17 bases between. This chain's CDR3 is CASSPAGPARNTEAFF. Written as DNA, the CDR3 is TGCGCCAGCAGCCCCGCAGGGCCAGCACGGAACACTGAAGCTTTCTTT.

V and J are TRBV28 and TRBJ2-7; 7 bases match TRBD1. The CDR3 contains 15 residues. V lost 1 base, J lost 3 bases, and 6 bases stayed unmatched. CDR1 and CDR2 from the germline V gene are MDHEN and SYDVKM. The CDR3 bases are TGTGCCAGCAGTTTATTAGGACAGGATTACTACGAGCAGTACTTC. Translation: CASSLLGQDYYEQYF.

The gene calls are TRBV6-5 and TRBJ1-5, with a weak D call TRBD1 (6 bases). Germline V gene sequence: CDR1 MNHEY, CDR2 SVGAGI. This CDR3 is built from 13 residues. Trimming took 11 bases from V and 3 from J, leaving 14 bases between them. This CDR3 reads CARSQGLNQPQHF. The DNA for the CDR3 is TGTGCCCGCTCCCAGGGGCTCAATCAGCCCCAGCATTTT.

In DNA form, the CDR3 reads TGTGCCAGTAGCGGGAGGCCCGGCAAGGCCTACAATGAGCAGTTCTTC. Protein: CASSGRPGKAYNEQFF. The J gene is TRBJ2-1, the V gene TRBV19; 7 nucleotides agree with TRBD2. The germline gives CDR1 LNHDA, CDR2 SQIVND (reference sequence). The CDR3 has 16 residues. V gave up 6 bases and J gave up 2 bases; unmatched junction bases: 10.

The rearrangement links TRBV6-2 or TRBV6-3 to TRBJ1-2; D is perhaps TRBD1 (5 bases). This CDR3 is built from 14 residues. V lost 0 bases and J 6 bases, leaving 11 bases between the germline ends. Germline CDR1 reads MNHEY; CDR2 reads SVGEGT. In nucleotides, the CDR3 is TGTGCCAGCAGTTACTCGGGGCCCCCTGATGGCTACACCTTC. It codes for CASSYSGPPDGYTF.

This chain links TRBV5-1 with TRBJ2-2, with 14 positions matching TRBD2. This CDR3 region has 18 residues. With V trimmed by 5 bases and J by 4 bases, 10 bases remained unmatched. Germline CDR1 reads SGHRS; CDR2 reads YFSETQ. In DNA, the CDR3 is TGCGCCAGCAGTTCGGGACTAGCGGGAGTAGTTAGCACCGGGGAGCTGTTTTTT. Translating gives CASSSGLAGVVSTGELFF.

The rearrangement uses TRBV5-1 and TRBJ1-2; 10 bases align to TRBD1. The CDR3 has 15 residues. CDR1 SGHRS and CDR2 YFSETQ come from the germline V gene. Trimming took 0 bases from V and 6 from J; bases not matched to a gene: 5. The CDR3 reads CASSLAWTGGDGYTF. DNA of the CDR3: TGCGCCAGCAGCTTGGCCTGGACAGGGGGTGATGGCTACACCTTC.

The J gene is TRBJ2-1, the V gene TRBV4-1, with D tentatively TRBD2 (6 bases). The CDR3 extends over 16 amino acids. In germline, CDR1 is MGHRA, CDR2 YSYEKL. V was trimmed by 1 base and J by 1 base, leaving 11 bases between them. The CDR3 sequence: CASSQVPGVSYNEQFF. In DNA, the CDR3 is TGCGCCAGCAGCCAAGTCCCGGGAGTATCCTACAATGAGCAGTTCTTC.

The J gene is TRBJ2-1, the V gene TRBV18; D remains ambiguous. The CDR3 contains 11 residues. Looked up from germline, CDR1 is KGHSH and CDR2 is LQKENI. V was trimmed by 5 bases and J by 13 bases, leaving 12 bases between them. The CDR3 region has the DNA TGTGCCAGCTCAACAAGAATCCTCCAGTTCTTC. Translation: CASSTRILQFF.